This entry lists 30 T cell receptor beta chains sequenced from one sample in a study of blood T cell repertoires in COVID-19. Generated by immunoSEQ multiplex PCR, the TCRdb table keeps only in-frame clones and is missing some. Here the sample spans about 290,000 clones, around 90% being singletons. Sequencing was done on a sample of peripheral blood. These receptors all come from a woman aged 40-49 years who had recovered from COVID-19.

The CDR3, as DNA: TGCGCCAGCAAAGGGGCAGAGAACACCGGGGAGCTGTTTTTT. This translates into CASKGAENTGELFF. The V and J genes are TRBV5-1 and TRBJ2-2; the D gene is possibly TRBD1 (5 bases). The V end lost 6 bases, the J end lost 1 base, and 10 bases lay between the germline ends. Germline V gene lookup returns CDR1 SGHRS and CDR2 YFSETQ. There are 14 residues in the CDR3.

The chain uses TRBV19 and TRBJ2-1, with 8 positions matching TRBD2. This CDR3 comprises 14 residues. Germline CDR1 reads LNHDA; CDR2 reads SQIVND (reference sequence). Unmatched junction bases numbered 9, after V lost 5 bases and J lost 9 bases. CDR3 amino acids: CASSSGGSVGEQFF. The CDR3 region has the DNA TGTGCCAGTAGTTCGGGAGGGAGTGTAGGTGAGCAGTTCTTC.

This chain joins TRBV28 and TRBJ1-2; 8 bases agree with TRBD1. The length of the CDR3 is 14 residues. Unmatched junction bases numbered 5, after V lost 1 base and J lost 7 bases. In germline, CDR1 is MDHEN, CDR2 SYDVKM. CDR3 sequence reads: CASSLSGGMGGYTF. DNA for the CDR3: TGTGCCAGCAGTTTATCAGGGGGCATGGGTGGCTACACCTTC.

The chain has TRBV7-3 and TRBJ2-3, with 9 bases aligning to TRBD1. Germline CDR1 SGHTA, CDR2 FQGTGA. V gave up 2 bases and J gave up 5 bases; unmatched junction bases: 11. The CDR3 is 17 amino acids. The CDR3 DNA reads as TGTGCCAGCAGCTTACGCCCCCTAACAGGGGGCGGAGATACGCAGTATTTT. Residues: CASSLRPLTGGGDTQYF.

This chain joins TRBV9 and TRBJ2-2; 8 bases line up with TRBD1. This CDR3 region has 15 residues. Trimming at V came to 4 bases and at J to 4 bases, leaving 6 bases not matched to a gene. Germline V gives CDR1 SGDLS, CDR2 YYNGEE. The CDR3 sequence: CASSKTGDRTGELFF. The CDR3 coding sequence is TGTGCCAGCAGCAAGACAGGGGATCGCACCGGGGAGCTGTTTTTT.

The chain combines TRBV6-4 with TRBJ1-6; 9 positions match TRBD1. V gave up 4 bases and J gave up 13 bases; unmatched junction bases: 11. In germline, CDR1 is MRHNA, CDR2 SNTAGT. CDR3 length: 15 amino acids. The CDR3 sequence: CASSAQGQGAAPLHF. The CDR3 DNA reads as TGTGCCAGCAGTGCCCAGGGACAGGGTGCTGCCCCCCTCCACTTT.

CDR3 region: CASSPQRESYNEQFF. The CDR3 coding sequence is TGTGCCAGCTCACCCCAGCGGGAGTCCTACAATGAGCAGTTCTTC. This rearrangement joins TRBV18 to TRBJ2-1; TRBD2 agrees at 8 bases. Losses at the gene ends were 3 bases for V and 1 base for J; bases not matched to a gene: 2. The germline V gene has CDR1 KGHSH and CDR2 LQKENI. This CDR3 region has 15 residues.

The chain employs TRBV19 and TRBJ2-1; possible D gene TRBD2, 6 bases. The germline V gene encodes CDR1 LNHDA and CDR2 SQIVND (reference sequence). The CDR3 is 13 residues long. The V and J ends lost 2 bases and 10 bases respectively, with 12 bases between them. CDR3 sequence (DNA): TGTGCCAGTAGTATATCGGGGGTGGGCGAGCAGTTCTTC. Amino acid sequence: CASSISGVGEQFF.

The gene calls are TRBV10-1 and TRBJ2-7; 7 bases are shared with TRBD1. Germline CDR1 and CDR2: WNHNN and SYGVQD (reference sequence). Unmatched junction bases numbered 9, after V lost 6 bases and J lost 4 bases. The CDR3 has 14 amino acids. CDR3 loop: CASSRDSLGYEQYF. CDR3 DNA sequence: TGCGCCAGCAGCCGGGACAGCCTGGGGTACGAGCAGTACTTC.

The count of this clone is one. This chain connects TRBV10-3 to TRBJ2-3; TRBD2 matches 7 bases. In germline, CDR1 is ENHRY, CDR2 SYGVKD. The V segment lost 8 bases and the J segment 0 bases; nucleotides outside the gene matches: 5. CDR3 length: 14 amino acids. The DNA for the CDR3 is TGTGCCATCTCTAGCGGATCTAGCACAGATACGCAGTATTTT. Translation gives CAISSGSSTDTQYF.

The J gene is TRBJ2-1, the V gene TRBV5-1; 9 bases align to TRBD2. The CDR3 runs to 14 residues. With 3 bases clipped from V and 9 bases from J, the junction kept 7 bases outside the gene matches. CDR1 and CDR2 from the germline V gene are SGHRS and YFSETQ. As DNA, the CDR3 is TGCGCCAGCAGCTACTCTAGCGGGACGGTTGAGCAGTTCTTC. Amino acids: CASSYSSGTVEQFF.

This clone showed up just a few times. The V and J genes are TRBV7-3 and TRBJ1-1; 11 bases agree with TRBD1. CDR1 is SGHTA and CDR2 is FQGTGA in the germline V gene. V trimming: 5 bases; J trimming: 2 bases; junction bases outside the gene matches: 4. The CDR3 totals 15 residues. DNA of the CDR3: TGTGCCAGCAGCACGGGGACAGGGGGAAACACTGAAGCTTTCTTT. This sequence encodes CASSTGTGGNTEAFF.

The gene calls are TRBV5-1 and TRBJ1-2; 9 nucleotides agree with TRBD1. CDR3 length: 16 residues. In germline, CDR1 is SGHRS, CDR2 YFSETQ. The V segment lost 3 bases and the J segment 4 bases; nucleotides outside the gene matches: 10. Here the CDR3 DNA reads TGCGCCAGCAGCTCGGACAGGGGCCCTCTATCCTATGGCTACACCTTC. Protein: CASSSDRGPLSYGYTF.

J is TRBJ2-3 and V is TRBV21-1; the D segment call TRBD2 is taken from the table without a DNA check. TRBV21-1 is a pseudogene segment. This CDR3 comprises 16 residues. CDR3 in amino acids: CASSKWGTSGGDTQYF. CDR3 DNA: TGTGCCAGCAGCAAATGGGGGACTAGCGGGGGAGATACGCAGTATTTT.

The V gene is TRBV21-1, the J gene TRBJ1-1. TRBV21-1 is a pseudogene locus. The CDR3 has 19 amino acids. The CDR3 coding sequence is TGTGCCAGCAGCACCAAGGGACCGGAATCCGGGGGGGATGACACTGAAGCTTTCTTT. This translates into CASSTKGPESGGDDTEAFF.

CDR3 loop: CASSAGPRGNNEQFF. CDR3 DNA sequence: TGTGCCAGCTCCGCCGGGCCCCGCGGGAACAATGAGCAGTTCTTC. The J gene is TRBJ2-1, the V gene TRBV2, with D tentatively TRBD2 (6 bases). With 8 bases removed from V and 5 bases from J, the gap between germline ends came to 19 bases. The CDR3 spans 15 residues. Looked up from germline, CDR1 is SNHLY and CDR2 is FYNNEI.

The V gene is TRBV18, the J gene TRBJ2-1, with D tentatively TRBD1 (6 bases). Germline V CDR1 and CDR2: KGHSH, LQKENI. V was shortened by 0 bases and J by 1 base, with 13 bases between the two germline ends. The CDR3 is made up of 17 amino acids. The CDR3 here is CASSPPVTGLSYNEQFF. In DNA, the CDR3 is TGTGCCAGCTCACCACCGGTTACAGGGCTTTCCTACAATGAGCAGTTCTTC.

The sample holds one count of this clone. This chain joins TRBV3-1 (or the pseudogene TRBV3-2) and TRBJ2-3; D perhaps matches TRBD2 (6 bases). The CDR3 covers 15 residues. The V gene lost 0 bases and the J gene lost 6 bases, with 13 bases spanning the gap. CDR1 LGHDT and CDR2 YNNKEL come from the germline V gene (reference sequence). CDR3 in DNA: TGTGCCAGCAGCCAAGAGGGACTCCCACCGGATACGCAGTATTTT. Encoded protein: CASSQEGLPPDTQYF.

This chain connects TRBV1 to TRBJ2-2; TRBD2 is taken as the D call from the table, unchecked against the DNA. TRBV1 is described as a pseudogene. The CDR3 spans 17 residues. The CDR3 coding sequence is TGCACCAGCAGCCAAGGCCGACTAGCGGGAAACACCGGGGAGCTGTTTTTT. Residues: CTSSQGRLAGNTGELFF.

The rearrangement uses TRBV29-1 and TRBJ2-3, with TRBD2 identical over 9 bases. Trimming cost V 8 bases and J 2 bases; bases outside gene matches: 11. The CDR3 extends over 15 amino acids. The germline V gene has CDR1 SQVTM and CDR2 ANQGSEA. As DNA, the CDR3 is TGCAGCTCCTCCGGGGCGGGAGGGGCCACAGATACGCAGTATTTT. This encodes CSSSGAGGATDTQYF.

The chain carries TRBV5-1 and TRBJ2-1; 13 bases match TRBD2. CDR1 and CDR2 (germline): SGHRS, YFSETQ. The CDR3 loop spans 14 amino acids. J gave up 8 bases and V 4 bases, and 3 bases lay outside the gene matches. This CDR3 is CASSPGLAGDEQFF. CDR3 nucleotides: TGCGCCAGCAGCCCCGGACTAGCGGGAGATGAGCAGTTCTTC.

The chain has TRBV5-6 and TRBJ2-5; 12 bases map to TRBD2. The CDR3 spans 16 residues. From germline, CDR1 is SGHDT and CDR2 YYEEEE. Trimming at V came to 2 bases and at J to 5 bases, leaving 7 bases not matched to a gene. Here the CDR3 reads CASSFASGRGGETQYF. The CDR3, as DNA: TGTGCCAGCAGCTTCGCTAGCGGGAGGGGTGGGGAGACCCAGTACTTC.

The V gene is TRBV30, the J gene TRBJ2-3; possibly TRBD2 for D (6 bases). Germline values: CDR1 GTSNPN, CDR2 SVGIG (reference sequence). The V end lost 1 base, the J end lost 0 bases, and 23 bases lay between the germline ends. CDR3 length equals 19 residues. CDR3 bases: TGTGCCTGGAGTGGGGCAGGGCCTCTAGCGAGTGCTAGCACAGATACGCAGTATTTT. It codes for CAWSGAGPLASASTDTQYF.

This chain uses TRBV28 with TRBJ1-1; 8 bases align to TRBD1. The CDR3 runs 17 residues. Germline V gives CDR1 MDHEN, CDR2 SYDVKM. Unmatched junction bases numbered 19, after V lost 5 bases and J lost 8 bases. The CDR3 sequence: CASSPRTGRQEYREAFF. The CDR3 nucleotides read TGTGCCAGCAGTCCCCGGACAGGGCGCCAAGAATACCGAGAAGCTTTCTTT. The complete variable domain, with remaining parts taken from reference TRBV28 and TRBJ1-1, reads DVKVTQSSRYLVKRTGEKVFLECVQDMDHENMFWYRQDPGLGLRLIYFSYDVKMKEKGDIPEGYSVSREKKERFSLILESASTNQTSMYLCASSPRTGRQEYREAFFGQGTRLTVV.

This clone occurred once. The V and J genes are TRBV18 and TRBJ2-5, with 8 nucleotides matching TRBD2. V was pared by 6 bases and J by 5 bases, with 8 bases of the junction left unmatched. The CDR3 consists of 14 residues. CDR1 and CDR2 from the germline V gene are KGHSH and LQKENI. The CDR3 DNA is TGTGCCAGCTCTAAGCGGGAGCCACCCGAGACCCAGTACTTC. Translation: CASSKREPPETQYF. Drawing the rest from reference TRBV18 and TRBJ2-5, the complete variable domain is NAGVMQNPRHLVRRRGQEARLRCSPMKGHSHVYWYRQLPEEGLKFMVYLQKENIIDESGMPKERFSAEFPKEGPSILRIQQVVRGDSAAYFCASSKREPPETQYFGPGTRLLVL.

Concerning this clone: Germline and junction disagree at one end, which may indicate a read error. The chain uses TRBV2 and TRBJ1-1; 7 nucleotides match TRBD1. CDR1 and CDR2 from the germline V gene are SNHLY and FYNNEI. This CDR3 has 15 residues. The CDR3 sequence is CASTQGGGGNTEVFF. As DNA, the CDR3 is TGTGCCAGCACCCAGGGGGGTGGGGGGAACACTGAAGTTTTCTTT.

The rearrangement uses TRBV27 and TRBJ2-1, with D tentatively TRBD1 (5 bases). The CDR3 length is 16 residues. From germline, CDR1 is MNHEY and CDR2 SMNVEV (reference sequence). Trimming cost V 2 bases and J 6 bases, with 17 bases left between them. CDR3 DNA: TGTGCCAGCAGTTTAAGTTCTTGGGCAGGGATCAATGAGCAGTTCTTC. Its protein product is CASSLSSWAGINEQFF.

The V gene is TRBV18, the J gene TRBJ2-1; 12 nucleotides agree with TRBD2. CDR1 is KGHSH, CDR2 LQKENI, per germline. The J segment lost 8 bases and the V segment lost 5 bases, leaving 13 bases of the junction unmatched. This CDR3 has 17 residues. CDR3 sequence: CASSSLVETSGSYEQFF. The CDR3 DNA reads as TGTGCCAGCTCAAGTTTAGTTGAGACTAGCGGGAGCTATGAGCAGTTCTTC. Variable domain in full (rest from reference TRBV18 and TRBJ2-1): NAGVMQNPRHLVRRRGQEARLRCSPMKGHSHVYWYRQLPEEGLKFMVYLQKENIIDESGMPKERFSAEFPKEGPSILRIQQVVRGDSAAYFCASSSLVETSGSYEQFFGPGTRLTVL.

This chain connects TRBV12-2 to TRBJ2-1; the tabulated D call, TRBD2, remains unverified against the DNA. TRBV12-2 is a listed pseudogene. There are 17 residues in the CDR3. Written as DNA, the CDR3 is TGTGCAAGTCGCCCGCGACTAGCGGGACCCCCCTACAATGAGCAGTTCTTC. Residues: CASRPRLAGPPYNEQFF.

The chain recombines TRBV4-1 with TRBJ2-7; D gene uncertain. The germline V gene encodes CDR1 MGHRA and CDR2 YSYEKL. The CDR3 totals 15 residues. Trimming left V 0 bases short and J 2 bases short, with 11 bases between. The DNA for the CDR3 is TGCGCCAGCAGCCAAGATCTGGTAGCTACCTACGAGCAGTACTTC. Protein sequence: CASSQDLVATYEQYF.